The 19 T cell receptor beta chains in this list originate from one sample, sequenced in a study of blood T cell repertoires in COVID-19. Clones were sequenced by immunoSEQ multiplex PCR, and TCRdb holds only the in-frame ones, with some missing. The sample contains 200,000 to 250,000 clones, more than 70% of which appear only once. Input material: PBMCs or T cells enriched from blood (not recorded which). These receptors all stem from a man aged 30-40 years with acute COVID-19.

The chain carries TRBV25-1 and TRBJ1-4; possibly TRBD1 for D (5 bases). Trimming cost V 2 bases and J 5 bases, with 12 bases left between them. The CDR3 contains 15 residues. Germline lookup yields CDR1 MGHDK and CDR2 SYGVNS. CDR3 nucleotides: TGTGCCAGCAGTGAACTCGCGGGGCCCAATGAAAAACTGTTTTTT. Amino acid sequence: CASSELAGPNEKLFF.

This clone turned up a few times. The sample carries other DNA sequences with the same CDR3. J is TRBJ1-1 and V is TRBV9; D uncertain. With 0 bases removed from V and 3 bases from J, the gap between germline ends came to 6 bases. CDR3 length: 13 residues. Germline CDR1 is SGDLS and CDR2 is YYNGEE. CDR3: CASSVGGHTEAFF. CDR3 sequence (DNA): TGTGCCAGCAGCGTAGGAGGTCACACTGAAGCTTTCTTT. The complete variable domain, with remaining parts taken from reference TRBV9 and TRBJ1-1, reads DSGVTQTPKHLITATGQRVTLRCSPRSGDLSVYWYQQSLDQGLQFLIQYYNGEERAKGNILERFSAQQFPDLHSELNLSSLELGDSALYFCASSVGGHTEAFFGQGTRLTVV.

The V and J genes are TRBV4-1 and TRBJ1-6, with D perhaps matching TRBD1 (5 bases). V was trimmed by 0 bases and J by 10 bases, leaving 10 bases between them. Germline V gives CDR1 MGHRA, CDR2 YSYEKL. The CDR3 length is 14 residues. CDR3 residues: CASSQEARASPLHF. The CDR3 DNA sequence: TGCGCCAGCAGCCAAGAAGCCAGGGCCTCACCCCTCCACTTT.

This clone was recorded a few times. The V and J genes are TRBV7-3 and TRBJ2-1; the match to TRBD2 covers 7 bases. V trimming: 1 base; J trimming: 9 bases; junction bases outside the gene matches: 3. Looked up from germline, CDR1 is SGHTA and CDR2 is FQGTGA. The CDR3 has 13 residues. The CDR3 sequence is CASSLNGGFEQFF. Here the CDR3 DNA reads TGTGCCAGCAGCTTAAACGGGGGGTTTGAGCAGTTCTTC.

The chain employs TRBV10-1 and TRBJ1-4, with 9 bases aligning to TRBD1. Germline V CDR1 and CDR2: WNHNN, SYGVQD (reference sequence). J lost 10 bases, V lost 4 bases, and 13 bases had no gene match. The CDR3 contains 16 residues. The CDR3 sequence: CASSGARDRVRRKLFF. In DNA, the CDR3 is TGCGCCAGCAGTGGGGCTAGGGACAGGGTGCGGAGAAAACTGTTTTTT.

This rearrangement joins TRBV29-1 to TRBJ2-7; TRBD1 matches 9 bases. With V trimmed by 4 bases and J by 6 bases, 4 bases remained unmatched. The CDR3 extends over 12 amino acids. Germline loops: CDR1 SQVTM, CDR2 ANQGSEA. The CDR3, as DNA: TGCAGCGTTGGCGGACAGGGGCCCGAGCAGTACTTC. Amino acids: CSVGGQGPEQYF.

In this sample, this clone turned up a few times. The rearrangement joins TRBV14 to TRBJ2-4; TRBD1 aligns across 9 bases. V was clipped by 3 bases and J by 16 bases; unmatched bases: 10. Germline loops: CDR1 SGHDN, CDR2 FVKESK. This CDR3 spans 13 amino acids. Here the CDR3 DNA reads TGTGCCAGCAGCCAGAACCCGGGACAGGGTTTATACTTC. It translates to CASSQNPGQGLYF. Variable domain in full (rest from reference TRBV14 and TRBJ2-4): EAGVTQFPSHSVIEKGQTVTLRCDPISGHDNLYWYRRVMGKEIKFLLHFVKESKQDESGMPNNRFLAERTGGTYSTLKVQPAELEDSGVYFCASSQNPGQGLYFGAGTRLSVL.

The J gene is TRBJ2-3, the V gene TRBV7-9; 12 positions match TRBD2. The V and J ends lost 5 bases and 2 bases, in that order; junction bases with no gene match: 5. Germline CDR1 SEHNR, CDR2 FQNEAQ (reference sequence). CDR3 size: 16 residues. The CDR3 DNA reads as TGTGCCAGCAGCCCTCGGACTAGCGGGGACACAGATACGCAGTATTTT. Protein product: CASSPRTSGDTDTQYF. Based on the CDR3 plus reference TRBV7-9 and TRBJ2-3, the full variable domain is DTGVSQNPRHKITKRGQNVTFRCDPISEHNRLYWYRQTLGQGPEFLTYFQNEAQLEKSRLLSDRFSAERPKGSFSTLEIQRTEQGDSAMYLCASSPRTSGDTDTQYFGPGTRLTVL.

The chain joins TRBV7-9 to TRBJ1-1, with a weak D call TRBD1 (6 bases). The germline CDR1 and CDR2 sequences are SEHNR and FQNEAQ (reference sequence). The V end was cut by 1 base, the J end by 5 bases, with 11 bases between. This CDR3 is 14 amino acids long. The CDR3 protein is CASSLGSGVTEAFF. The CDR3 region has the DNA TGTGCCAGCAGCTTAGGATCAGGGGTTACTGAAGCTTTCTTT. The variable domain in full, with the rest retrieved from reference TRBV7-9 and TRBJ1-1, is DTGVSQNPRHKITKRGQNVTFRCDPISEHNRLYWYRQTLGQGPEFLTYFQNEAQLEKSRLLSDRFSAERPKGSFSTLEIQRTEQGDSAMYLCASSLGSGVTEAFFGQGTRLTVV.

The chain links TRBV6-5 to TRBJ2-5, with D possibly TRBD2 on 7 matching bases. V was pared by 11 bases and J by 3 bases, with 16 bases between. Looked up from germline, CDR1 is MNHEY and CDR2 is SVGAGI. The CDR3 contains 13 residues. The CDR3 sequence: CAASPGGEETQYF. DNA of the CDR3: TGTGCCGCCTCCCCGGGGGGCGAAGAGACCCAGTACTTC.

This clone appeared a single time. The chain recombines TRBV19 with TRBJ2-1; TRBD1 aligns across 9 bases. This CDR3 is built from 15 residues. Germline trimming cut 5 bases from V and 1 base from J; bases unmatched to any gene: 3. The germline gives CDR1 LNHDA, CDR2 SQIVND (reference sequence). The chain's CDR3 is CASSLGTGSYNEQFF. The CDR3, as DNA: TGTGCCAGTAGTCTAGGGACAGGGTCCTACAATGAGCAGTTCTTC. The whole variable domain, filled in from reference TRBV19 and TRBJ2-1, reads DGGITQSPKYLFRKEGQNVTLSCEQNLNHDAMYWYRQDPGQGLRLIYYSQIVNDFQKGDIAEGYSVSREKKESFPLTVTSAQKNPTAFYLCASSLGTGSYNEQFFGPGTRLTVL.

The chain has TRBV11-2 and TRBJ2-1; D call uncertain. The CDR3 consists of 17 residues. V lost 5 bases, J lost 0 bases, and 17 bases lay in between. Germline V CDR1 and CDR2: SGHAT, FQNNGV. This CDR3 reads CASSPLIELSSYNEQFF. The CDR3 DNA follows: TGTGCCAGCAGCCCTTTGATTGAGTTAAGCTCCTACAATGAGCAGTTCTTC. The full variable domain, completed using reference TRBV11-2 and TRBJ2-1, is EAGVAQSPRYKIIEKRQSVAFWCNPISGHATLYWYQQILGQGPKLLIQFQNNGVVDDSQLPKDRFSAERLKGVDSTLKIQPAKLEDSAVYLCASSPLIELSSYNEQFFGPGTRLTVL.

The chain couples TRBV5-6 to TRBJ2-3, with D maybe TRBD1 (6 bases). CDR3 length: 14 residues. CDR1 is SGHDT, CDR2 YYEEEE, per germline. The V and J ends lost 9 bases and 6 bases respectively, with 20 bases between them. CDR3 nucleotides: TGTGCCACCACCAGGGGCAGACTGATGGATACGCAGTATTTT. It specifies CATTRGRLMDTQYF.

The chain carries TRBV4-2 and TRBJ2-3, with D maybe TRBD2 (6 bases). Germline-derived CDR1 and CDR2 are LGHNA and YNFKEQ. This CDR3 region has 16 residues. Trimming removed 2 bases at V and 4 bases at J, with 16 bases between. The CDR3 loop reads CASSQRTSGGADTQYF. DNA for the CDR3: TGTGCCAGCAGCCAAAGGACCTCCGGGGGAGCAGATACGCAGTATTTT.

The CDR3 bases are TGTGCCAGCAGGAACAGGGAGTGGAACACCGGGGAGCTGTTTTTT. Its protein is CASRNREWNTGELFF. The chain joins TRBV7-9 to TRBJ2-2, with D tentatively TRBD1 (6 bases). Germline V gene lookup returns CDR1 SEHNR and CDR2 FQNEAQ (reference sequence). Deletions cut 6 bases from V and 1 base from J, with 12 bases between. The CDR3 loop spans 15 amino acids.

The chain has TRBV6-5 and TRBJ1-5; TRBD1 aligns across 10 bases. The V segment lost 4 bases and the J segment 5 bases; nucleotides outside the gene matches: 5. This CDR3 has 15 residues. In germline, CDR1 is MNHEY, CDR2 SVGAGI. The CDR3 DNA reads TGTGCCAGCAGTTCGGGACAGGGGATCGATCAGCCCCAGCATTTT. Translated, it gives CASSSGQGIDQPQHF.

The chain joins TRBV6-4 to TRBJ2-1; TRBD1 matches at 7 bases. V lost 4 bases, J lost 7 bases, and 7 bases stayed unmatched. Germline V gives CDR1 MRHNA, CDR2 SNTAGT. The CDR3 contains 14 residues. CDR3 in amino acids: CASSVAGGRNEQFF. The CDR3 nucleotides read TGTGCCAGCAGTGTGGCAGGGGGAAGAAATGAGCAGTTCTTC.

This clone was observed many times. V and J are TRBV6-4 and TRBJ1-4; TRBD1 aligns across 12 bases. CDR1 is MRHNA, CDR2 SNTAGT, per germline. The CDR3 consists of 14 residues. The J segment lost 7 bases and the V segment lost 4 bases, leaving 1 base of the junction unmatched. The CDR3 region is CASSGDRGREKLFF. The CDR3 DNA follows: TGTGCCAGCAGTGGGGACAGGGGGCGTGAAAAACTGTTTTTT.

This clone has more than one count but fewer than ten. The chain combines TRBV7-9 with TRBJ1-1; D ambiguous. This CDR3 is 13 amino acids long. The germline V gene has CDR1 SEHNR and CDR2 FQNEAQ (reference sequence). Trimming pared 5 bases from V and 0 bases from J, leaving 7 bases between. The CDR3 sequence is CASSTGVNTEAFF. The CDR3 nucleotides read TGTGCCAGCAGCACCGGGGTGAACACTGAAGCTTTCTTT. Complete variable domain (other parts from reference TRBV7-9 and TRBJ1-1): DTGVSQNPRHKITKRGQNVTFRCDPISEHNRLYWYRQTLGQGPEFLTYFQNEAQLEKSRLLSDRFSAERPKGSFSTLEIQRTEQGDSAMYLCASSTGVNTEAFFGQGTRLTVV.